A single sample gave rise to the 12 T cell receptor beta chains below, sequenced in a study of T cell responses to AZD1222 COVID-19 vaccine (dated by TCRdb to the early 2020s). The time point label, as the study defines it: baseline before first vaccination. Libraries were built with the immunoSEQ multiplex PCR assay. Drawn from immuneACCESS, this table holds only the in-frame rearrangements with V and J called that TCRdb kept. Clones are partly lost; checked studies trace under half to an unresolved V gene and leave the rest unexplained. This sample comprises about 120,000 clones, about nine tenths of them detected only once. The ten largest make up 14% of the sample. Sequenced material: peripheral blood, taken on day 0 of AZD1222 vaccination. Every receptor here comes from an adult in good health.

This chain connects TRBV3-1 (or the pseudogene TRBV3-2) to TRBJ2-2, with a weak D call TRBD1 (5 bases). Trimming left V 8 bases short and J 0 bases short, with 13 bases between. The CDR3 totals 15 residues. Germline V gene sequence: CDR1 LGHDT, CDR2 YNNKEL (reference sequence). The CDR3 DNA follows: TGTGCCAGCGGGCTACCAGGGACGAACACCGGGGAGCTGTTTTTT. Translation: CASGLPGTNTGELFF.

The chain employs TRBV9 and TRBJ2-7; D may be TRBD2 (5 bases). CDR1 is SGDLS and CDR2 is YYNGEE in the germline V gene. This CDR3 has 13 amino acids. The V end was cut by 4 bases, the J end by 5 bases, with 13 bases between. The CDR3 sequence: CASSPNPGDEQYF. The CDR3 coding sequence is TGTGCCAGCAGCCCGAACCCCGGGGACGAGCAGTACTTC.

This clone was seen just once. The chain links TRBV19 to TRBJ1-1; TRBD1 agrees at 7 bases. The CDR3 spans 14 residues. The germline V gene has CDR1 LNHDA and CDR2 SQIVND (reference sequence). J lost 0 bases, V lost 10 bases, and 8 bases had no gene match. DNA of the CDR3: TGTGCCACCTCACCGGGACAGTTGAACACTGAAGCTTTCTTT. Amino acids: CATSPGQLNTEAFF.

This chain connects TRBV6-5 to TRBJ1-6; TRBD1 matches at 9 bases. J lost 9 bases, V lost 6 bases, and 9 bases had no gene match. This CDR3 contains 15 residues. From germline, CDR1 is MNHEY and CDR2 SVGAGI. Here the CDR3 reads CASRIGQGYGSPLHF. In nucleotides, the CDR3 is TGTGCCAGCAGAATAGGACAGGGGTACGGTTCACCCCTCCACTTT.

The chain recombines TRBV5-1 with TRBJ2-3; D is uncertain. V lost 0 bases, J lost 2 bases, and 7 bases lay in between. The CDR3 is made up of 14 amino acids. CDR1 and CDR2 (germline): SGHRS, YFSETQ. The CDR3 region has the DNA TGCGCCAGCAGCTTGGGCAGGACCACAGATACGCAGTATTTT. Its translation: CASSLGRTTDTQYF. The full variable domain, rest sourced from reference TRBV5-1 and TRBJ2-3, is KAGVTQTPRYLIKTRGQQVTLSCSPISGHRSVSWYQQTPGQGLQFLFEYFSETQRNKGNFPGRFSGRQFSNSRSEMNVSTLELGDSALYLCASSLGRTTDTQYFGPGTRLTVL.

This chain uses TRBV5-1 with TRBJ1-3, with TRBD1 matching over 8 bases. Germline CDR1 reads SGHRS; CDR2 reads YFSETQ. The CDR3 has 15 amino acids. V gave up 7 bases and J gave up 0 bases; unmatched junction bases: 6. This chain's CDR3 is CASSGTGGSGNTIYF. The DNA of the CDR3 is TGCGCCAGCTCCGGGACAGGAGGCTCTGGAAACACCATATATTTT.

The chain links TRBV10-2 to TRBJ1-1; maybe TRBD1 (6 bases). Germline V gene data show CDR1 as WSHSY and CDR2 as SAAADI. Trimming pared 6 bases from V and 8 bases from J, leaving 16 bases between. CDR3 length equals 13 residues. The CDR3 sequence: CASRPTTTGEAFF. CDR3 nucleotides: TGCGCCAGCAGGCCCACAACAACAGGGGAAGCTTTCTTT.

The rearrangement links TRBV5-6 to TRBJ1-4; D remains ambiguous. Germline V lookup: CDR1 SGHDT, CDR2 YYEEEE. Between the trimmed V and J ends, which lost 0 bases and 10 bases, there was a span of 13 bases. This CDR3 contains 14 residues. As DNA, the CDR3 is TGTGCCAGCAGCTTGGCGACCGATGTCGGAAAACTGTTTTTT. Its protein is CASSLATDVGKLFF.

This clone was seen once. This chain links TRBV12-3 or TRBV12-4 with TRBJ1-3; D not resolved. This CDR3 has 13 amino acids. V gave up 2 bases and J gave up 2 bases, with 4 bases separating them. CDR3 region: CASSLRAGNTIYF. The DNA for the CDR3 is TGTGCCAGCAGTTTAAGGGCTGGAAACACCATATATTTT.

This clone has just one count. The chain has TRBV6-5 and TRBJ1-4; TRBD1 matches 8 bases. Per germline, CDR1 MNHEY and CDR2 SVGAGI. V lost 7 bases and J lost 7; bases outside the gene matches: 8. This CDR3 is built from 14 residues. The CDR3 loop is CASIDQGAGEKLFF. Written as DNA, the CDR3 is TGTGCCAGCATCGACCAGGGGGCTGGTGAAAAACTGTTTTTT.

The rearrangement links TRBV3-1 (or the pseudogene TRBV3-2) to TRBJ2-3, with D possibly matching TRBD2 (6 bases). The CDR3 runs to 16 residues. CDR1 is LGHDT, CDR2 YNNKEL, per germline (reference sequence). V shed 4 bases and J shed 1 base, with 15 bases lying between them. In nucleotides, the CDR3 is TGTGCCAGCAGCCGTGCGACCGGGACTGGCACAGATACGCAGTATTTT. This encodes CASSRATGTGTDTQYF.

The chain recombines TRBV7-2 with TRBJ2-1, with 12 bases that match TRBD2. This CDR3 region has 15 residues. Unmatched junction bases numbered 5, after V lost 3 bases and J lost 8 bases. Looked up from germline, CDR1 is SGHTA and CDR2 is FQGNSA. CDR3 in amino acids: CASSFSGLAGDEQFF. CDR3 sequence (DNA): TGTGCCAGCAGCTTCTCGGGACTAGCGGGCGATGAGCAGTTCTTC.